This is a list of T cell receptor beta chains from one sample in a study of OX40 agonist ivuxolimab in advanced cancers. Only in-frame clones appear in the TCRdb table, and some are missing; sequencing was by immunoSEQ multiplex PCR. The sample has 25,000 to 35,000 clones; approximately 86% are singletons. This specimen was CD4+ or CD8+ T cells sorted from blood, taken in a trial of the OX40 agonist ivuxolimab. These receptors were taken from an adult with an advanced solid tumor such as melanoma, head and neck, liver or kidney cancer. Both conserved end residues are part of each CDR3. Fields, in order: V gene, CDR3 protein.

>TRBV5-6
CASSFASAPYEQYF
>TRBV25-1
CASSGPRGGGSYEQYF
>TRBV9
CASSGPRDRGWGNTGELFF
>TRBV6-1
CASRMRGGGNGELFF
>TRBV2
CASSESGGAKNIQYF
>TRBV9
CASSEGGTGTNYGYTF
>TRBV6-1
CASSEDPEQFF
>TRBV13
CASSLGTANYGYTF
>TRBV4-1
CASSQDRGMNTEAFF
>TRBV19
CASRGPANSPLHF
>TRBV15
CATSRDPGMETQYF
>TRBV11-3
CASSLGHHTHGQYF
>TRBV6-5
CASGYTGGPIADTQYF
>TRBV18
CASSPGGSTDTQYF
>TRBV7-9
CASSLVGSTEAFF
>TRBV11-2
CASSLLAGGPMDTQYF
>TRBV7-9
CASSFLGSQYEQYF
>TRBV27
CASSLVGGGSYNEQFF
>TRBV27
CASSPGYEQYF
>TRBV5-5
CASSLEAGWVYEQYF
>TRBV6-5
CASSPHHYNEQFF
>TRBV29-1
CSVEVRVAEQYF
>TRBV15
CATSGTTGVSTEAFF
>TRBV5-6
CASSDGTGYNSPLHF
>TRBV18
CASSPPSDRVIGEQYF
>TRBV4-1
CASSQELKVVGNSPLHF
>TRBV6-5
CASRRLSLSPIEQFF
>TRBV27
CASSLRGGAKNIQYF
>TRBV29-1
CSVGRQGVHEQYF
>TRBV10-2
CASSESAGGQNEQFF
>TRBV14
CASSQLAGGREETQYF
>TRBV9
CASSVEGSEQYF
>TRBV6-5
CASSRFLRGPNEQFF
>TRBV6-5
CASTSRERHTEAFF
>TRBV27
CASSSWTEINYGYTF
>TRBV29-1
CSGGYSGNTIYF
>TRBV25-1
CASSPWGSGGAEETQYF
>TRBV5-4
CASSLKGWPSDTQYF
>TRBV5-1
CASHSGSFNNEQFF
>TRBV10-1
CASSESRVVGQPQHF
>TRBV21-1
CASSTSTGDSGNTIYF
>TRBV27
CASSLSRQTDTQYF
>TRBV7-8
CASSPYGNTEAFF
>TRBV27
CASSLMSSDEQYF
>TRBV5-5
CASSLFSPGGFGYEQYF
>TRBV5-1
CASSLGGQGEQYF
>TRBV30
CAWSQGGNTIYF
>TRBV4-1
CASSQEEVDRGSPLHF
>TRBV7-6
CASSFGGGDLETQYF
>TRBV12-5
CASGLSEREMTDTQYF
>TRBV28
CASGELDRELF
>TRBV19
CASSKTPWGSYEQYF
>TRBV4-1
CASSQDSGQGTTEAFF
>TRBV2
CASRKSGQGIYGYTF
>TRBV7-8
CASSLELGGELFF
>TRBV5-6
CASSVVGSSYEQYF
>TRBV27
CASNAGMNTEAFF